Listed below are T cell receptor beta chains from one sample, sequenced in a study of T cells after yellow fever vaccination. MiXCR, applied by TCRdb to the 5' RACE reads, yields one record per CDR3 protein. The repertoire holds hundreds of thousands of distinct CDR3 sequences, with roughly a fifth as singletons. The sequencing used PBMCs, collected more than 20 days after the first yellow fever vaccination. The origin of the receptors is a man aged 18-30 years who received the YFV17D yellow fever vaccine. Each CDR3 is given with its conserved first and last residue. Fields, in order: CDR3 protein, CDR3 DNA, clone size, V gene, D gene, J gene. D genes are given only for firm matches. Where a row states a size, it is once, few, many or the class of an expanded clone; other rows omit it.

CDR3 protein: CASGSNTIYF; CDR3 DNA: TGTGCCAGCGGATCAAACACCATATATTTT; clone size: few; V gene: TRBV3-1; D gene: NA; J gene: TRBJ1-3
CDR3 protein: CASSLDRINQPQHF; CDR3 DNA: TGTGCCAGCAGCCTTGACCGAATCAATCAGCCCCAGCATTTT; clone size: NA; V gene: TRBV12-3/TRBV12-4; D gene: NA; J gene: TRBJ1-5
CDR3 protein: CASSRRTGEGEKLFF; CDR3 DNA: TGTGCCAGCAGCCGTCGGACAGGGGAAGGAGAAAAACTGTTTTTT; clone size: few; V gene: TRBV7-9; D gene: TRBD1; J gene: TRBJ1-4
CDR3 protein: CASSPTVSANTGELFF; CDR3 DNA: TGCGCCAGCAGCCCCACGGTTTCAGCGAACACCGGGGAGCTGTTTTTT; clone size: NA; V gene: TRBV5-1; D gene: NA; J gene: TRBJ2-2
CDR3 protein: CASSAPGQGFYGYTF; CDR3 DNA: TGTGCCAGCAGTGCCCCGGGACAGGGGTTTTACGGCTACACCTTC; clone size: few; V gene: TRBV27; D gene: TRBD1; J gene: TRBJ1-2
CDR3 protein: CASSRIWTVGETQYF; CDR3 DNA: TGTGCCAGCAGCCGGATTTGGACGGTCGGGGAGACCCAGTACTTC; clone size: NA; V gene: TRBV9; D gene: NA; J gene: TRBJ2-5
CDR3 protein: CASTEGSQPQHF; CDR3 DNA: TGTGCCAGCACCGAGGGATCGCAGCCCCAGCATTTT; clone size: NA; V gene: TRBV2; D gene: NA; J gene: TRBJ1-5
CDR3 protein: CASGLVPTPLGGAFF; CDR3 DNA: TGTGCTAGTGGTTTGGTACCGACCCCCCTAGGCGGGGCTTTCTTT; clone size: NA; V gene: TRBV12-5; D gene: NA; J gene: TRBJ1-1
CDR3 protein: CASSYSPGQQETQYF; CDR3 DNA: TGTGCCAGCAGTTACTCCCCAGGGCAGCAAGAGACCCAGTACTTC; clone size: few; V gene: TRBV6-5; D gene: NA; J gene: TRBJ2-5
CDR3 protein: CASSYYGQDNEQFF; CDR3 DNA: TGTGCCAGCAGTTACTACGGACAGGACAATGAGCAGTTCTTC; clone size: NA; V gene: TRBV6-2/TRBV6-3; D gene: TRBD1; J gene: TRBJ2-1
CDR3 protein: CASSLAGRANNEQFF; CDR3 DNA: TGCGCCAGCAGCTTGGCCGGCAGGGCCAACAATGAGCAGTTCTTC; clone size: many; V gene: TRBV5-1; D gene: NA; J gene: TRBJ2-1
CDR3 protein: CSADTPLYNEQFF; CDR3 DNA: TGCAGTGCCGACACACCCCTTTACAATGAGCAGTTCTTC; clone size: few; V gene: TRBV20-1; D gene: NA; J gene: TRBJ2-1
CDR3 protein: CASSGFGTGVAKNIQYF; CDR3 DNA: TGTGCCAGCAGTGGGTTCGGGACAGGGGTCGCCAAAAACATTCAGTACTTC; clone size: few; V gene: TRBV12-3/TRBV12-4; D gene: TRBD1; J gene: TRBJ2-4
CDR3 protein: CASSVGPQETQYF; CDR3 DNA: TGTGCCAGCAGCGTAGGACCCCAAGAGACCCAGTACTTC; clone size: many; V gene: TRBV25-1; D gene: NA; J gene: TRBJ2-5
CDR3 protein: CASSYRRGTYNEQFF; CDR3 DNA: TGTGCCAGCAGTTACCGGCGGGGAACCTACAATGAGCAGTTCTTC; clone size: NA; V gene: TRBV6-5; D gene: NA; J gene: TRBJ2-1
CDR3 protein: CASSMGRAGNTEAFF; CDR3 DNA: TGTGCCAGTAGTATGGGTCGCGCGGGGAACACTGAAGCTTTCTTT; clone size: NA; V gene: TRBV19; D gene: NA; J gene: TRBJ1-1
CDR3 protein: CSARRGRERPDTQYF; CDR3 DNA: TGCAGTGCTAGAAGGGGGAGGGAGCGTCCAGATACGCAGTATTTT; clone size: many; V gene: TRBV20-1; D gene: NA; J gene: TRBJ2-3
CDR3 protein: CASSEYTDTQYF; CDR3 DNA: TGTGCCAGCAGTGAGTACACAGATACGCAGTATTTT; clone size: NA; V gene: TRBV2; D gene: NA; J gene: TRBJ2-3
CDR3 protein: CASSYTHGTEAFF; CDR3 DNA: TGCGCCAGCAGCTACACCCACGGCACTGAAGCTTTCTTT; clone size: few; V gene: TRBV5-1; D gene: NA; J gene: TRBJ1-1
CDR3 protein: CATPTGVNTGELFF; CDR3 DNA: TGTGCCACCCCGACAGGGGTGAACACCGGGGAGCTGTTTTTT; clone size: few; V gene: TRBV12-3/TRBV12-4; D gene: TRBD1; J gene: TRBJ2-2
CDR3 protein: CASSPLPGGQGTDTQYF; CDR3 DNA: TGTGCCAGCTCACCGCTACCGGGAGGGCAGGGCACAGATACGCAGTATTTT; clone size: NA; V gene: TRBV18; D gene: TRBD2; J gene: TRBJ2-3
CDR3 protein: CASSYTLGGTDTQYF; CDR3 DNA: TGTGCCAGCAGTTACACCCTCGGAGGCACAGATACGCAGTATTTT; clone size: few; V gene: TRBV6-2/TRBV6-3; D gene: NA; J gene: TRBJ2-3
CDR3 protein: CASSSHNQPQHF; CDR3 DNA: TGTGCCAGCAGCTCGCACAATCAGCCCCAGCATTTT; clone size: few; V gene: TRBV5-8; D gene: NA; J gene: TRBJ1-5
CDR3 protein: CASSSHGHGYTF; CDR3 DNA: TGTGCCAGCAGTTCCCACGGACATGGCTACACCTTC; clone size: many; V gene: TRBV12-3/TRBV12-4; D gene: NA; J gene: TRBJ1-2
CDR3 protein: CASSISAGVGTEAFF; CDR3 DNA: TGTGCCAGCAGTATCTCGGCAGGGGTGGGCACTGAAGCTTTCTTT; clone size: many; V gene: TRBV12-3/TRBV12-4; D gene: NA; J gene: TRBJ1-1
CDR3 protein: CASSSRDAGYEQYF; CDR3 DNA: TGCGCCAGCAGCTCCCGGGACGCAGGTTACGAGCAGTACTTC; clone size: few; V gene: TRBV5-1; D gene: NA; J gene: TRBJ2-7
CDR3 protein: CASSGLRTDTQYF; CDR3 DNA: TGTGCCAGTAGCGGGCTCCGCACAGATACGCAGTATTTT; clone size: NA; V gene: TRBV19; D gene: NA; J gene: TRBJ2-3
CDR3 protein: CATSPDLQVDYTIYF; CDR3 DNA: TGTGCCACCAGCCCCGACCTACAGGTCGACTACACCATATATTTT; clone size: NA; V gene: TRBV15; D gene: NA; J gene: TRBJ1-3
CDR3 protein: CASSLGKPRDRDNSPLHF; CDR3 DNA: TGTGCCAGCAGCTTAGGGAAACCTCGGGACAGGGACAATTCACCCCTCCACTTT; clone size: NA; V gene: TRBV11-1; D gene: TRBD1; J gene: TRBJ1-6
CDR3 protein: CASSMGTGSTDTQYF; CDR3 DNA: TGTGCCAGTAGTATGGGGACAGGTAGCACAGATACGCAGTATTTT; clone size: NA; V gene: TRBV19; D gene: TRBD1; J gene: TRBJ2-3
CDR3 protein: CASSIGGEVYGYTF; CDR3 DNA: TGTGCCAGTAGTATTGGGGGAGAGGTCTATGGCTACACCTTC; clone size: NA; V gene: TRBV19; D gene: NA; J gene: TRBJ1-2
CDR3 protein: CASSFGGYSNQPQHF; CDR3 DNA: TGTGCCAGCAGTTTCGGCGGTTACAGCAATCAGCCCCAGCATTTT; clone size: NA; V gene: TRBV12-3/TRBV12-4; D gene: NA; J gene: TRBJ1-5
CDR3 protein: CATSDLGNTDTQYF; CDR3 DNA: TGTGCCACCAGTGATTTGGGCAACACAGATACGCAGTATTTT; clone size: few; V gene: TRBV24-1; D gene: NA; J gene: TRBJ2-3
CDR3 protein: CASWDTDGTEAFF; CDR3 DNA: TGTGCCAGTTGGGACACAGACGGGACTGAAGCTTTCTTT; clone size: many; V gene: TRBV6-2/TRBV6-3; D gene: NA; J gene: TRBJ1-1
CDR3 protein: CASSPGVAGRTDTQYF; CDR3 DNA: TGTGCCAGCAGCCCCGGGGTAGCGGGGAGAACAGATACGCAGTATTTT; clone size: NA; V gene: TRBV7-3; D gene: TRBD2; J gene: TRBJ2-3
CDR3 protein: CASGSNREPQHF; CDR3 DNA: TGTGCTAGTGGTTCTAACCGGGAACCCCAGCATTTT; clone size: NA; V gene: TRBV12-5; D gene: NA; J gene: TRBJ1-5
CDR3 protein: CSVGAQGDQPQHF; CDR3 DNA: TGCAGCGTTGGCGCGCAGGGTGATCAGCCCCAGCATTTT; clone size: NA; V gene: TRBV29-1; D gene: NA; J gene: TRBJ1-5
CDR3 protein: CASTRGQGHGYTF; CDR3 DNA: TGTGCCAGTACCAGGGGACAGGGCCATGGCTACACCTTC; clone size: NA; V gene: TRBV19; D gene: TRBD1; J gene: TRBJ1-2
CDR3 protein: CASSPYRQENYTF; CDR3 DNA: TGTGCCAGCAGCCCTTACCGACAGGAGAACTACACCTTC; clone size: few; V gene: TRBV5-6; D gene: NA; J gene: TRBJ1-2
CDR3 protein: CASSGQVGEEQFF; CDR3 DNA: TGTGCCAGCAGTGGGCAGGTCGGAGAAGAGCAGTTCTTC; clone size: NA; V gene: TRBV6-2/TRBV6-3; D gene: NA; J gene: TRBJ2-1
CDR3 protein: CASSLNPGQNYGYTF; CDR3 DNA: TGCGCCAGCAGCTTGAATCCGGGACAGAACTATGGCTACACCTTC; clone size: few; V gene: TRBV5-1; D gene: TRBD1; J gene: TRBJ1-2
CDR3 protein: CASSSAGRGRGTDTQYF; CDR3 DNA: TGTGCCAGCAGCTCAGCGGGGCGGGGCCGGGGCACAGATACGCAGTATTTT; clone size: many; V gene: TRBV7-2; D gene: TRBD2; J gene: TRBJ2-3